This is a list of T cell receptor beta chains from one sample in a study of T-cell reconstitution after alpha-beta-depleted transplantation in children. A single record per CDR3 protein comes from TCRdb applying MiXCR to the PCR reads. The data contain roughly 790,000 distinct CDR3 sequences, under 20% of them singletons. This specimen consisted of PBMCs, mostly from graft donor cells, obtained 360 days after TCRalphabeta/CD19-depleted stem cell transplant. The receptors were sampled from a male patient between 10 and 17 years old who had a stem cell transplant for acute lymphoblastic leukemia, so the T cells may come from the graft donor. Both conserved end residues are part of each CDR3. A D gene is named only where the DNA matches it firmly. The size entry is marked missing in some rows and otherwise reads once, few, many or a size class.

v_gene: TRBV11-2
abundance: few
d_gene: -
j_gene: TRBJ2-2
CDR3nt: TGTGCCAGCAGCTTAATAGCAGGGCCGGTTATCGGGGAGCTGTTTTTT
CDR3aa: CASSLIAGPVIGELFF

v_gene: TRBV5-1
abundance: -
d_gene: TRBD1
j_gene: TRBJ1-1
CDR3nt: TGCGCCAGCAGACCCGACAGGGCTTACACTGAAGCTTTCTTT
CDR3aa: CASRPDRAYTEAFF

v_gene: TRBV30
abundance: few
d_gene: -
j_gene: TRBJ2-7
CDR3nt: TGTGCCTGGGGGAGACTCGGAGAGCAGTACTTC
CDR3aa: CAWGRLGEQYF

v_gene: TRBV4-1
abundance: -
d_gene: TRBD1
j_gene: TRBJ2-7
CDR3nt: TGCGCCAGCAGCCAAGGGTTCGGACAGGCCTCCTACGAGCAGTACTTC
CDR3aa: CASSQGFGQASYEQYF

v_gene: TRBV18
abundance: -
d_gene: -
j_gene: TRBJ1-5
CDR3nt: TGTGCCAGCTCACCAGTGCCGGTACCGTATAGCAATCAGCCCCAGCATTTT
CDR3aa: CASSPVPVPYSNQPQHF

v_gene: TRBV12-3/TRBV12-4
abundance: -
d_gene: -
j_gene: TRBJ1-4
CDR3nt: TGTGCCAGCAGCCGACGAGGGCCTGGGGGTGAAAAACTGTTTTTT
CDR3aa: CASSRRGPGGEKLFF

v_gene: TRBV29-1
abundance: -
d_gene: -
j_gene: TRBJ1-5
CDR3nt: TGCAGCTATGCAGGGGACAATCAGCCCCAGCATTTT
CDR3aa: CSYAGDNQPQHF

v_gene: TRBV24-1
abundance: -
d_gene: -
j_gene: TRBJ1-1
CDR3nt: TGTGCCACCAGTGATTTCCAGGGTAAAGCTTTCTTT
CDR3aa: CATSDFQGKAFF

v_gene: TRBV9
abundance: many
d_gene: -
j_gene: TRBJ2-7
CDR3nt: TGTGCCAGCAGCCCACAACAGAACTACGAGCAGTACTTC
CDR3aa: CASSPQQNYEQYF

v_gene: TRBV5-1
abundance: -
d_gene: -
j_gene: TRBJ2-2
CDR3nt: TGCGCCAGCAGCTCCCTCCTGCCGGGAGCCGACGGGGCCGGGGAGCTGTTTTTT
CDR3aa: CASSSLLPGADGAGELFF

v_gene: TRBV25-1
abundance: -
d_gene: -
j_gene: TRBJ1-1
CDR3nt: TGTGCCAGCGGGCCGAGACTCGGTCCCTTGAACACTGAAGCTTTCTTT
CDR3aa: CASGPRLGPLNTEAFF

v_gene: TRBV5-1
abundance: once
d_gene: -
j_gene: TRBJ2-1
CDR3nt: TGCGCCAGCAGCTCCCGGGGGCAGTCCTACAATGAGCAGTTCTTC
CDR3aa: CASSSRGQSYNEQFF

v_gene: TRBV25-1
abundance: few
d_gene: -
j_gene: TRBJ1-1
CDR3nt: TGTGCCAGCACTACGACAGCCAACACTGAAGCTTTCTTT
CDR3aa: CASTTTANTEAFF

v_gene: TRBV7-6
abundance: -
d_gene: TRBD2
j_gene: TRBJ2-1
CDR3nt: TGTGCCAGCAGCTTAACTGGGGACTACTCCTACAATGAGCAGTTCTTC
CDR3aa: CASSLTGDYSYNEQFF

v_gene: TRBV4-1
abundance: -
d_gene: TRBD1
j_gene: TRBJ2-7
CDR3nt: TGCGCCAGCAGCCAAGGAATAGTTCCAGGGGGCTGGATCTTC
CDR3aa: CASSQGIVPGGWIF

v_gene: TRBV6-1
abundance: -
d_gene: TRBD1
j_gene: TRBJ1-2
CDR3nt: TGTGCCAGCAGTAAGGACAGGGATAACTATGGCTACACCTTC
CDR3aa: CASSKDRDNYGYTF

v_gene: TRBV20-1
abundance: many
d_gene: TRBD1
j_gene: TRBJ2-4
CDR3nt: TGCAGTGCTAATTACAGGGGGGAAAACATTCAGTACTTC
CDR3aa: CSANYRGENIQYF

v_gene: TRBV9
abundance: -
d_gene: TRBD2
j_gene: TRBJ2-1
CDR3nt: TGTGCCAGCAGCCCTACGGGACTAGCGGGAGTGCAGCAGTTCTTC
CDR3aa: CASSPTGLAGVQQFF

v_gene: TRBV20-1
abundance: -
d_gene: -
j_gene: TRBJ2-2
CDR3nt: TGCAGTGCTAGTAGGGGGAATAGTGGGACCGGGGAGCTGTTTTTT
CDR3aa: CSASRGNSGTGELFF

v_gene: TRBV6-5
abundance: -
d_gene: -
j_gene: TRBJ2-7
CDR3nt: TGTGCCAGCAGACCCTCCAGAAAAGACAGGAGAGGAGCCGAGCAGTACTTC
CDR3aa: CASRPSRKDRRGAEQYF

v_gene: TRBV4-2
abundance: -
d_gene: TRBD1
j_gene: TRBJ1-2
CDR3nt: TGTGCCAGCAGCCAAGAGAGGGGACAGTATGGCTACACCTTC
CDR3aa: CASSQERGQYGYTF

v_gene: TRBV15
abundance: few
d_gene: -
j_gene: TRBJ1-5
CDR3nt: TGTGCCACCAGCAGAGATCCGCAGGGAGGCAATCAGCCCCAGCATTTT
CDR3aa: CATSRDPQGGNQPQHF

v_gene: TRBV21-1
abundance: few
d_gene: -
j_gene: TRBJ1-2
CDR3nt: TGTGCCAGCCGGCGGCTTTTAGGTCGTGGCTACACCTTC
CDR3aa: CASRRLLGRGYTF

v_gene: TRBV15
abundance: -
d_gene: -
j_gene: TRBJ1-1
CDR3nt: TGTGCCACCAGCAGAGCCGACGACCAATCACAGGGAGCTTTCTTT
CDR3aa: CATSRADDQSQGAFF

v_gene: TRBV4-1
abundance: many
d_gene: -
j_gene: TRBJ2-1
CDR3nt: TGCGCCAGCAGCCCTGTGAGTTATGGGCGAACCAATGAGCAGTTCTTC
CDR3aa: CASSPVSYGRTNEQFF

v_gene: TRBV5-1
abundance: few
d_gene: -
j_gene: TRBJ2-7
CDR3nt: TGCGCCAGCAGCAGGGGACTGTCTTTAGAGCAGTACTTC
CDR3aa: CASSRGLSLEQYF

v_gene: TRBV7-9
abundance: -
d_gene: -
j_gene: TRBJ1-1
CDR3nt: TGTGCCAGCAGCTTAAATCCCCAGAACACTGAAGCTTTCTTT
CDR3aa: CASSLNPQNTEAFF

v_gene: TRBV7-8
abundance: -
d_gene: -
j_gene: TRBJ2-3
CDR3nt: TGTGCCAGCAGCTTAGAGGCGGTTGGGGAGGATACGCAGTATTTT
CDR3aa: CASSLEAVGEDTQYF

v_gene: TRBV7-9
abundance: -
d_gene: TRBD2
j_gene: TRBJ2-7
CDR3nt: TGTGCCAGCAGCTTAGAAGGTAGCGGGAGCTCCTACGAGCAGTACTTC
CDR3aa: CASSLEGSGSSYEQYF

v_gene: TRBV18
abundance: -
d_gene: -
j_gene: TRBJ2-7
CDR3nt: TGTGCCAGCTCACCACCGGCAGGGCACGAGCAGTACTTC
CDR3aa: CASSPPAGHEQYF

v_gene: TRBV7-6
abundance: -
d_gene: TRBD2
j_gene: TRBJ2-7
CDR3nt: TGTGCCAGCAGCTTGTTAGCGGGTGACAACTACGAGCAGTACTTC
CDR3aa: CASSLLAGDNYEQYF

v_gene: TRBV7-9
abundance: few
d_gene: -
j_gene: TRBJ1-4
CDR3nt: TGTGCCAGCAGCCCACGAAATCTAGACAGGACCCATGAAAAACTGTTTTTT
CDR3aa: CASSPRNLDRTHEKLFF

v_gene: TRBV12-3/TRBV12-4
abundance: -
d_gene: -
j_gene: TRBJ2-3
CDR3nt: TGTGCCAGCAGTTTTAAACTAGCTAGCACAGATACGCAGTATTTT
CDR3aa: CASSFKLASTDTQYF